These T cell receptor beta chains were read from a single sample in a study of cytomegalovirus exposure and HLA in healthy donors. Only in-frame clones appear in the TCRdb table, and some are missing; sequencing was by immunoSEQ multiplex PCR. The sample totals 150,000 or so clones. The sequencing input was PBMCs. All receptors come from a woman between 45 and 65 years old in good health and CMV-seronegative. Both conserved end residues are part of each CDR3. The D gene is left open where the match is weak.

j_gene | v_gene | d_gene | CDR3nt | CDR3aa
TRBJ2-7 | TRBV5-1 | TRBD2 | TGCGCCAGCAGCTCAAGCGGGAACTCCTACGAGCAGTACTTC | CASSSSGNSYEQYF
TRBJ2-1 | TRBV5-8 | TRBD1 | TGTGCCAGCAGCTACGGACAGGGGTCATACAATGAGCAGTTCTTC | CASSYGQGSYNEQFF
TRBJ1-2 | TRBV11-2 | . | TGTGCCAGCAGTAGGTCGGGGGGCGGAATCTATGGCTACACCTTC | CASSRSGGGIYGYTF
TRBJ2-4 | TRBV13 | . | TGTGCCAGCAGCTTAATCGACGGGGGAAGGAACATTCAGTACTTC | CASSLIDGGRNIQYF
TRBJ2-5 | TRBV30 | . | TGTGCCTGGGCGGGGAGGTCGGTGGAGACCCAGTACTTC | CAWAGRSVETQYF
TRBJ1-4 | TRBV6-1 | . | TGTGCCAGCAGTGAAGCGGGGGGGGGCGGTGAAAAACTGTTTTTT | CASSEAGGGGEKLFF
TRBJ1-2 | TRBV11-2 | . | TGTGCCAGCAGCTTTAATCGGGGCTACACCTTC | CASSFNRGYTF
TRBJ2-7 | TRBV15 | TRBD1 | TGTGCCACCAGCAGAGCGGGACAGGGCGCCTACGAGCAGTACTTC | CATSRAGQGAYEQYF
TRBJ2-5 | TRBV10-3 | . | TGTGCCATCAGCGAAAGCCTAGCAAAAGAGACCCAGTACTTC | CAISESLAKETQYF
TRBJ1-4 | TRBV6-1 | TRBD1 | TGTGCCAGCAGTGAAGCGCGGGACAGGCTTGGTTGGGGAGAAAAACTGTTTTTT | CASSEARDRLGWGEKLFF
TRBJ2-7 | TRBV11-3 | TRBD2 | TGTGCCAGCAGCTCCACGACTAGCGGAGAGCAGTACTTC | CASSSTTSGEQYF
TRBJ2-7 | TRBV30 | . | TGTGCCTGGAGGGTCGGGGGGCAATACGAGCAGTACTTC | CAWRVGGQYEQYF
TRBJ2-1 | TRBV4-1 | TRBD1 | TGCGCCAGCAGCCAAGAAAACAGGGGGATAGGCCCTAATGAGCAGTTCTTC | CASSQENRGIGPNEQFF
TRBJ1-1 | TRBV7-6 | . | TGTGCCAGCAGCCCGACAGTTTCTTACACTGAAGCTTTCTTT | CASSPTVSYTEAFF
TRBJ2-1 | TRBV4-1 | TRBD2 | TGCGCCAGCAGGCCAATCACCGGTAGCCGGACTAGAGAGGGCAATGAGCAGTTCTTC | CASRPITGSRTREGNEQFF
TRBJ2-7 | TRBV5-4 | TRBD2 | TGTGCCAGCAGCCCGGGGGGTTCGTTATTCGAGCAGTACTTC | CASSPGGSLFEQYF
TRBJ1-6 | TRBV5-1 | . | TGCGCCAGCAGCTTGGTAACAGCCCATTCACCCCTCCACTTT | CASSLVTAHSPLHF
TRBJ2-5 | TRBV5-4 | . | TGTGCCAGCAGCTCGAGGAATAGGGGCCAAGAGACCCAGTACTTC | CASSSRNRGQETQYF
TRBJ1-2 | TRBV19 | . | TGTGCCAGTAGTATTTCTACAGCGGGGGGCTATGGCTACACCTTC | CASSISTAGGYGYTF
TRBJ1-1 | TRBV15 | . | TGTGCCACCAGCAGATCACAGGGGAACACTGAAGCTTTCTTT | CATSRSQGNTEAFF